These T cell receptor beta chains were read from a single sample in a study of cytotoxic CD8 clonotypes in ibrutinib-treated CLL. Libraries were prepared by immunoSEQ multiplex PCR; TCRdb keeps only in-frame clonotypes and omits some of them. The repertoire holds around 310,000 clones, with about 80% as singletons. Here the sequenced sample was PBMCs, taken before ibrutinib treatment. All receptors derive from a human donor with chronic lymphocytic leukemia. The CDR3 runs from the conserved cysteine through the conserved F or W. The order of the fields is D gene, clone size, J gene, CDR3 length, V gene, CDR3 protein, CDR3 DNA. D genes are given only for firm matches. Clone size is shown for a subset of rows, as once, few, many or a class of expanded clone.

d_call: .; clone_size: .; j_call: TRBJ2-5; cdr3_length: 10; v_call: TRBV29-1; cdr3_aa: CSGEVETQYF; cdr3_nt: TGCAGCGGGGAAGTGGAGACCCAGTACTTC
d_call: TRBD1; clone_size: .; j_call: TRBJ2-5; cdr3_length: 17; v_call: TRBV9; cdr3_aa: CASSAVPGQGAGETQYF; cdr3_nt: TGTGCCAGCAGCGCTGTCCCGGGACAGGGGGCTGGGGAGACCCAGTACTTC
d_call: .; clone_size: .; j_call: TRBJ2-7; cdr3_length: 12; v_call: TRBV13; cdr3_aa: CASSLVSYEQYF; cdr3_nt: TGTGCCAGCAGCTTAGTATCCTACGAGCAGTACTTC
d_call: .; clone_size: once; j_call: TRBJ2-6; cdr3_length: 14; v_call: TRBV14; cdr3_aa: CASSRVRGANVLTF; cdr3_nt: TGTGCCAGCAGCCGGGTGCGTGGGGCCAACGTCCTGACTTTC
d_call: .; clone_size: .; j_call: TRBJ1-1; cdr3_length: 13; v_call: TRBV6-5; cdr3_aa: CASSLWGGTEAFF; cdr3_nt: TGTGCCAGCAGCCTCTGGGGGGGGACTGAAGCTTTCTTT
d_call: .; clone_size: .; j_call: TRBJ2-1; cdr3_length: 16; v_call: TRBV5-1; cdr3_aa: CASSSSTSSSYNEQFF; cdr3_nt: TGCGCCAGCAGCTCCTCGACTTCGAGCTCCTACAATGAGCAGTTCTTC
d_call: TRBD2; clone_size: .; j_call: TRBJ2-1; cdr3_length: 15; v_call: TRBV7-3; cdr3_aa: CASSLTSGPYNEQFF; cdr3_nt: TGTGCCAGCAGCTTAACTAGCGGGCCTTACAATGAGCAGTTCTTC
d_call: .; clone_size: .; j_call: TRBJ1-2; cdr3_length: 16; v_call: TRBV4-3; cdr3_aa: CASSQARGGLAYGYTF; cdr3_nt: TGCGCCAGCAGCCAAGCCCGGGGGGGACTCGCCTATGGCTACACCTTC
d_call: TRBD1; clone_size: .; j_call: TRBJ1-5; cdr3_length: 14; v_call: TRBV6-1; cdr3_aa: CASHRGYGNQPQHF; cdr3_nt: TGTGCCAGCCACAGGGGGTATGGCAATCAGCCCCAGCATTTT
d_call: .; clone_size: .; j_call: TRBJ1-5; cdr3_length: 13; v_call: TRBV2; cdr3_aa: CASRRDVNQPQHF; cdr3_nt: TGTGCCAGCAGGAGGGACGTCAATCAGCCCCAGCATTTT
d_call: .; clone_size: .; j_call: TRBJ2-5; cdr3_length: 12; v_call: TRBV7-2; cdr3_aa: CASSLNRRDQYF; cdr3_nt: TGTGCCAGCAGCTTAAACCGTCGGGACCAGTACTTC
d_call: .; clone_size: .; j_call: TRBJ2-1; cdr3_length: 17; v_call: TRBV10-1; cdr3_aa: CASSDLRTSRSYNEQFF; cdr3_nt: TGCGCCAGCAGTGACTTAAGGACATCTCGCTCCTACAATGAGCAGTTCTTC
d_call: .; clone_size: few; j_call: TRBJ1-1; cdr3_length: 14; v_call: TRBV5-1; cdr3_aa: CASSPDGRNTEAFF; cdr3_nt: TGCGCCAGCAGCCCCGACGGGCGGAACACTGAAGCTTTCTTT
d_call: .; clone_size: .; j_call: TRBJ2-3; cdr3_length: 14; v_call: TRBV29-1; cdr3_aa: CSVDGAGSTDTQYF; cdr3_nt: TGCAGCGTTGACGGGGCAGGCTCCACAGATACGCAGTATTTT
d_call: .; clone_size: .; j_call: TRBJ1-1; cdr3_length: 14; v_call: TRBV2; cdr3_aa: CASSEAGKDRLPFF; cdr3_nt: TGTGCCAGCAGTGAAGCGGGGAAGGACAGACTCCCATTTTTT
d_call: TRBD2; clone_size: once; j_call: TRBJ2-3; cdr3_length: 15; v_call: TRBV28; cdr3_aa: CASSLLRGGTDTQYF; cdr3_nt: TGTGCCAGCAGTTTACTGCGGGGGGGCACAGATACGCAGTATTTT
d_call: .; clone_size: .; j_call: TRBJ2-7; cdr3_length: 14; v_call: TRBV25-1; cdr3_aa: CASSPKRGYYEQYF; cdr3_nt: TGTGCCAGCAGCCCGAAGAGGGGGTACTACGAGCAGTACTTC